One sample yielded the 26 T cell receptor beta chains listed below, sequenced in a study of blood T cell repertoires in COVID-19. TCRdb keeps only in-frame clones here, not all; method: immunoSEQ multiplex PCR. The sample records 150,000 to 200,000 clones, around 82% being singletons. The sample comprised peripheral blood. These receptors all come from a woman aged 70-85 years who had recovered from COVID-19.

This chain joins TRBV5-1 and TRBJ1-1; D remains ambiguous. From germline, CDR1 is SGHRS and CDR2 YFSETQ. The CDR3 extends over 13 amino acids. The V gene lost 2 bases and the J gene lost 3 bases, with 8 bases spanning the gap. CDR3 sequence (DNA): TGCGCCAGCAGCTTAAATCGGGACACTGAAGCTTTCTTT. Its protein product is CASSLNRDTEAFF.

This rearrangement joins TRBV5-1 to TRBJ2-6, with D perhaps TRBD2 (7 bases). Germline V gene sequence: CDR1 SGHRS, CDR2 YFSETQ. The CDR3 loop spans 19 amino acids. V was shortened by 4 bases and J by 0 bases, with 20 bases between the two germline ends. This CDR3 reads CASSRGAGALNSGANVLTF. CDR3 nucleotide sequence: TGCGCCAGCAGCCGGGGGGCGGGGGCGCTGAACTCTGGGGCCAACGTCCTGACTTTC.

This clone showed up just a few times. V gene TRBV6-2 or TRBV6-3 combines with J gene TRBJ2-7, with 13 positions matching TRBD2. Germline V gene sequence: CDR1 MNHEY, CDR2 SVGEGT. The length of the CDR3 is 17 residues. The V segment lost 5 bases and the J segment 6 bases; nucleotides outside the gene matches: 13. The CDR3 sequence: CASSDGLAGAGDSEQYF. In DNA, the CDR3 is TGTGCCAGCAGTGACGGACTAGCGGGGGCGGGTGACTCCGAGCAGTACTTC.

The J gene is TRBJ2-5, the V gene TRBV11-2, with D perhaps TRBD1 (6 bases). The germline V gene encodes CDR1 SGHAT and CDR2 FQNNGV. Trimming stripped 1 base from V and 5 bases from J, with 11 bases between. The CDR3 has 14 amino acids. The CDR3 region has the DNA TGTGCCAGCAGCTTAGGGACAGTGGGGGAGACCCAGTACTTC. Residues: CASSLGTVGETQYF.

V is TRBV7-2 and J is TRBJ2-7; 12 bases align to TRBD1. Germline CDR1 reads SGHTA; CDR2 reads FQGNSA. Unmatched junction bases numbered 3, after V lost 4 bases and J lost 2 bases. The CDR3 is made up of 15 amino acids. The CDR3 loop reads CASSWDRGQAYEQYF. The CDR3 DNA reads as TGTGCCAGCAGCTGGGACAGGGGGCAGGCCTACGAGCAGTACTTC.

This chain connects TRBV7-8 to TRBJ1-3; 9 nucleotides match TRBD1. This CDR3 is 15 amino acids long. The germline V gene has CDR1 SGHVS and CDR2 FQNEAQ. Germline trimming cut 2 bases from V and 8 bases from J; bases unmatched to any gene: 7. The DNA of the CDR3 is TGTGCCAGCAGCTTAAAACAGGGGGCGCAGGACACCATATATTTT. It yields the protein CASSLKQGAQDTIYF.

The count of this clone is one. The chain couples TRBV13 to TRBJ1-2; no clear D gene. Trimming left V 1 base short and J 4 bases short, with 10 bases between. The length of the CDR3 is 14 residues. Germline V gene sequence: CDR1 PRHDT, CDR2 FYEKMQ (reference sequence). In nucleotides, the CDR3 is TGTGCCAGCAGCTTAGCCGGGATGAGCTATGGCTACACCTTC. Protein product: CASSLAGMSYGYTF. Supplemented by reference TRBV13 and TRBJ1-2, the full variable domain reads AAGVIQSPRHLIKEKRETATLKCYPIPRHDTVYWYQQGPGQDPQFLISFYEKMQSDKGSIPDRFSAQQFSDYHSELNMSSLELGDSALYFCASSLAGMSYGYTFGSGTRLTVV.

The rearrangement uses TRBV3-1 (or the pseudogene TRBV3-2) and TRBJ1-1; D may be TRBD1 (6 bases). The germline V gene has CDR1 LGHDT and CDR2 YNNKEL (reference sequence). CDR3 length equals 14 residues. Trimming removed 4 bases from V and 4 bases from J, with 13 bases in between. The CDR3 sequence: CASSRHTGSTEAFF. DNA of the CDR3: TGTGCCAGCAGCCGACACACAGGGAGCACTGAAGCTTTCTTT.

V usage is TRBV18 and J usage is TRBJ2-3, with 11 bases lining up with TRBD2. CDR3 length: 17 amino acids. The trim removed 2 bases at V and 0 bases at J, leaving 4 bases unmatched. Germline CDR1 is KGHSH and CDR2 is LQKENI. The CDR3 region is CASSPGTSGPSTDTQYF. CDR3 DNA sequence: TGTGCCAGCTCACCAGGGACTAGCGGACCTAGCACAGATACGCAGTATTTT.

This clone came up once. The CDR3 nucleotides read TGTGCCAGCAGCTTAGCGCTTCAGGGGAAGGGAGAAGCTTTCTTT. Translation gives CASSLALQGKGEAFF. The chain carries TRBV7-2 and TRBJ1-1; a weak D match, TRBD1 (6 bases). V shed 0 bases and J shed 8 bases, with 16 bases lying between them. The germline V gene encodes CDR1 SGHTA and CDR2 FQGNSA. This CDR3 has 15 amino acids.

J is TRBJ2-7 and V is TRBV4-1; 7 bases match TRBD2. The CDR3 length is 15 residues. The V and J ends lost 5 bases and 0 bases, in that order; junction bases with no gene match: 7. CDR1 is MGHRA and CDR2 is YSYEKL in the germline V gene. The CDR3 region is CASSRARDYSYEQYF. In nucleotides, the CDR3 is TGCGCCAGCAGCAGGGCCCGGGACTACTCCTACGAGCAGTACTTC.

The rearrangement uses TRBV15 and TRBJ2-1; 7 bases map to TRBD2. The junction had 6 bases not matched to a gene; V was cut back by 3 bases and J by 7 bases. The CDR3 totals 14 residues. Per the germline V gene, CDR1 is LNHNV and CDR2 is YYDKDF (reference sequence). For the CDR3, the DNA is TGTGCCACCAGCAGGGGAGGGGCTACGAATGAGCAGTTCTTC. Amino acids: CATSRGGATNEQFF.

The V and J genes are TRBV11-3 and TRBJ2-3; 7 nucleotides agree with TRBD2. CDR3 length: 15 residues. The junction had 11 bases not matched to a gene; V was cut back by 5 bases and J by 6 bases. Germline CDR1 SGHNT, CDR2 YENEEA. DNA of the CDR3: TGTGCCAGCAGCCTCCGGGGGGATCCGGGGGATACGCAGTATTTT. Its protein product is CASSLRGDPGDTQYF.

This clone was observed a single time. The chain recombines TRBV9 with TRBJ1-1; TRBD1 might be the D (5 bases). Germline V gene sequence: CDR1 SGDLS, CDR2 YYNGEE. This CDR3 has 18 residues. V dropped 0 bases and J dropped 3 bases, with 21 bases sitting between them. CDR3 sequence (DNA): TGTGCCAGCAGCGTAGGGGCTCTGGGCCCCAGGGCGGACACTGAAGCTTTCTTT. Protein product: CASSVGALGPRADTEAFF.

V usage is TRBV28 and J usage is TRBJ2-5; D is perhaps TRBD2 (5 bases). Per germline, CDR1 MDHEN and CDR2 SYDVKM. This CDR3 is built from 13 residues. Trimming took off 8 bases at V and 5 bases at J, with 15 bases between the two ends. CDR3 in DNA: TGTGCCAGCCGGGCGGGCCCCAGGGAGACCCAGTACTTC. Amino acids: CASRAGPRETQYF.

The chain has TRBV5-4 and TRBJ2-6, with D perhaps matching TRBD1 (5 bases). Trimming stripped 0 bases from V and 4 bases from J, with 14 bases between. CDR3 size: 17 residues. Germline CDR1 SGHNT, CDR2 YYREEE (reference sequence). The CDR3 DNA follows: TGTGCCAGCAGCTTGGGGCAGGGCCCCTCGGGGGCCAACGTCCTGACTTTC. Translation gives CASSLGQGPSGANVLTF.

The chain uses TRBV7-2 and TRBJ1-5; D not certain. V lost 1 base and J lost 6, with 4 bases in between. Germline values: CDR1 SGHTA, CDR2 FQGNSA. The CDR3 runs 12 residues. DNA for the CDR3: TGTGCCAGCAGCTTAGGGGCTCAGCCCCAGCATTTT. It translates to CASSLGAQPQHF.

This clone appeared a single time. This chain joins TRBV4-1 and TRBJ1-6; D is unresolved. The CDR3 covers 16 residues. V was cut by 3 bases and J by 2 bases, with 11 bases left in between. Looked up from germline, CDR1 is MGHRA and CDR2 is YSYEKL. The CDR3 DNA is TGCGCCAGCAGCCAGTTAGGGAGCGCCTATAATTCACCCCTCCACTTT. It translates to CASSQLGSAYNSPLHF.

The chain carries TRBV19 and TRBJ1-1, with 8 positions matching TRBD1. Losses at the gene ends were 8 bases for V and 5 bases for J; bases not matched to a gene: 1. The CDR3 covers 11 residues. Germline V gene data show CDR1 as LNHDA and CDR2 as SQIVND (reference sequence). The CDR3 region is CASGDRTEAFF. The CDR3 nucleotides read TGTGCCAGTGGGGACAGGACTGAAGCTTTCTTT.

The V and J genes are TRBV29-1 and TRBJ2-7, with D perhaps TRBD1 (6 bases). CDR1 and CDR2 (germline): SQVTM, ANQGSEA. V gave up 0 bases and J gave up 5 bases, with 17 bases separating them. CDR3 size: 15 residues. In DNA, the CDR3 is TGCAGCGTTGAAGACCCCCGGGGTGGGGGCGACGAGCAGTACTTC. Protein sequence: CSVEDPRGGGDEQYF.

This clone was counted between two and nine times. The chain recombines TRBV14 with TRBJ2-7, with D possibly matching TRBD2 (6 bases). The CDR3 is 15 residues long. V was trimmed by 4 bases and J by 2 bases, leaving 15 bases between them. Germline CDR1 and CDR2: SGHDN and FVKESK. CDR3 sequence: CASSPRLANTYEQYF. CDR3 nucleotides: TGTGCCAGCAGCCCCCGGCTAGCGAACACCTACGAGCAGTACTTC.

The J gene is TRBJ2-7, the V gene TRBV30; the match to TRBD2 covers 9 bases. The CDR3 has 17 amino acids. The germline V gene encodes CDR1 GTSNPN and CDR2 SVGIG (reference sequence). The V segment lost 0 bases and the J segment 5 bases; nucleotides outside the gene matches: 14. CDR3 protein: CAWSVRWFRAGGHEQYF. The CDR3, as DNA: TGTGCCTGGAGTGTACGGTGGTTTCGAGCGGGAGGCCACGAGCAGTACTTC.

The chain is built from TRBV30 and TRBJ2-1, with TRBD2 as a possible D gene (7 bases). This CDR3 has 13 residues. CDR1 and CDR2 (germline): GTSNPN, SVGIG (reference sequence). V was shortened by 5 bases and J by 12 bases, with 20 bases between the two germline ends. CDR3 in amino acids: CAWLAGAPGGQFF. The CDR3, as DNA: TGTGCCTGGTTGGCGGGGGCCCCGGGGGGGCAGTTCTTC.

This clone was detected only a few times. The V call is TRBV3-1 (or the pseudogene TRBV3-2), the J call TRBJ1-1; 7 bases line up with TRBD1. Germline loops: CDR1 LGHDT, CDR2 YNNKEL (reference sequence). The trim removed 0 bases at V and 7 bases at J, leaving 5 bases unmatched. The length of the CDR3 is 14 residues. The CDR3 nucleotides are TGTGCCAGCAGCCAAGATCGACAGGGTGGTGAAGCTTTCTTT. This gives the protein CASSQDRQGGEAFF.

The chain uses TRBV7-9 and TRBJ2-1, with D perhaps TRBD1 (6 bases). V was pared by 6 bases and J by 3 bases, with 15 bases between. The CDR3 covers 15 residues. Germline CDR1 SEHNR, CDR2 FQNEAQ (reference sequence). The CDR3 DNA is TGTGCCAGCAGTCCCGGGCAGGGGTACTACAATGAGCAGTTCTTC. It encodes CASSPGQGYYNEQFF. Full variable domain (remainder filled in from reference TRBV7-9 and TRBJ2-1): DTGVSQNPRHKITKRGQNVTFRCDPISEHNRLYWYRQTLGQGPEFLTYFQNEAQLEKSRLLSDRFSAERPKGSFSTLEIQRTEQGDSAMYLCASSPGQGYYNEQFFGPGTRLTVL.

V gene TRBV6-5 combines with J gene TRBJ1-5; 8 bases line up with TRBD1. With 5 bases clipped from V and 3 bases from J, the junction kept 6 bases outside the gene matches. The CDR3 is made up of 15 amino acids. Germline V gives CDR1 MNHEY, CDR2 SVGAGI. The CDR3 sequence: CASSNRGGYNQPQHF. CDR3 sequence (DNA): TGTGCCAGCAGTAACAGGGGGGGATACAATCAGCCCCAGCATTTT.